This entry describes one T cell receptor beta chain. The antigen this receptor binds is unknown. No much larger clone exists at a distance of one base, and base qualities are not known. Using immunoSEQ, frozen genomic DNA was subjected to high-throughput TCRbeta CDR3 sequencing, a process that included PCR amplification, mapping, bias correction and internal controls. Concerning the study's data processing: Productive rearrangements were kept, and unique TCRbeta sequences were defined by CDR3 nucleotide sequence plus V and J gene. For classification of a sequence as donor-reactive, at least 5-fold expansion in CFSE-low cells relative to unstimulated pre-transplant cells and a frequency of at least 0.01% were required. Minimum frequency thresholds were set for each subject on the basis of the unstimulated sample with the lowest template count, so that a detection power of at least 90% was ensured. Repertoire turnover was measured by Jensen-Shannon divergence between the top 1000 TCRbeta sequences post- and pre-transplant. Two-sided Fisher's exact tests were used to test for changes in how often donor-reactive sequences were detected. TCRdb provides this immuneACCESS table in a form limited to in-frame rearrangements. Some clones are lacking; in checked studies, under half of them reflect an unresolved V gene, and why the rest are absent is not known. V and J calls and clone size come straight from that table; D and trimming were deduced from the DNA. The sample includes more than 95,000 clones, with 75% to 85% observed a single time. Together, the top ten hold 0.99% of the sample.

These data belong to a study of T cell clones after liver transplantation (dated by TCRdb to the late 2010s). As for the study more broadly: ITN030ST, the source of the samples, was a randomized trial that attempted immunosuppression withdrawal within 2 years of liver transplantation. Of the 8 liver transplant recipients making up the studied cohort, 3 were classified as tolerant and 5 as non-tolerant. Third party-reactive TCRbeta sequences from pre-transplant MLRs were also identified as an antigen-independent comparator for donor-reactive sequences. Blood samples were taken pre-transplant, pre-randomization before withdrawal, and post-randomization after full withdrawal or failed withdrawal. Donor-reactive T cell clones were identified using TCRbeta sequencing after a pre-transplant mixed lymphocyte reaction and were then followed in post-transplant blood. The subjects received no induction therapy and were kept on standard immunosuppression until randomization at 12-24 months post-transplant. Tolerance meant complete immunosuppression withdrawal for at least one year without liver enzymes rising beyond twice the upper limit of normal. Of the eight recipients, a few were HCV-positive, while the remaining recipients had been transplanted for non-autoimmune, non-viral indications.

The meaning of the sample's time point label: pre-transplant. Thawed unstimulated PBMCs were stained for CD3, CD4 and CD8 and FACS-sorted into CD3+CD4+ and CD3+CD8+ populations. All 8 studied subjects were randomized to immunosuppression withdrawal. Genomic DNA was isolated with the Qiagen DNeasy Blood and Tissue Kit. The CDR3, from cysteine to phenylalanine, totals 15 residues. Only the CDR3 DNA is retained, 45 bases long and in frame from the first base. Reading the germline V gene gives CDR1 SGHAT and CDR2 FQNNGV. V is pared back by 1 base and J by 0 bases, with 9 bases lying between the germline termini. Results and caveats for the whole study, not just this receptor: Low numbers of available donor cells limited the measurable donor-reactive repertoire in two subjects. After accounting for repertoire turnover, donor-reactive detection was significantly reduced in 7 of 8 subjects for CD4 and 8 of 8 for CD8. Conclusions were preliminary, limited by small, heterogeneous patient numbers and non-standardized post-transplant time points. Since no allograft tissue specimens were available, donor-reactive T cells may have migrated into the graft instead of being deleted. A significant post-transplant decrease in circulating donor-reactive CD4 TCRbeta sequences was observed in 5 of 8 subjects, irrespective of tolerance or HCV status. Donor-reactive sequences declined more than third party-reactive ones, suggesting partial antigen-specific deletion unrelated to withdrawal success.

The rearranged chain carries TRBV11-2 and TRBJ2-5; the D call could be TRBD1 or TRBD2, with each sharing 5 bases. The clonotype was recovered from a human donor who received a liver transplant. Sequencing was performed on CD4+ T cells from blood, taken before liver transplant. The DNA sequence follows: TGTGCCAGCAGCTTAGCTGGGACCAACCAAGAGACCCAGTACTTC. This sequence encodes CASSLAGTNQETQYF.